This TCR beta chain was documented in a study of T cells in Graves' hyperthyroidism and ophthalmopathy. Study observations and caveats: A model of 13 V-J features distinguished ophthalmopathy from stable hyperthyroidism. Blood held most thyroid clonotypes expanded above 0.001 frequency.

V lost 6 bases to trimming and J lost 2 bases; unmatched junction nucleotides: 10. CDR3 length equals 15 residues. Germline-derived CDR1 and CDR2 are SNHLY and FYNNEI. TCR beta CDR3 sequences were amplified from RNA transcripts. A first-round RT-PCR of the TCR CDR3 used the HTBI primer set. From the multiplex PCR reads, TCRdb called clonotypes with MiXCR, one entry per CDR3 protein. The sample holds 140,000 or so distinct CDR3 sequences, less than 25% seen once. A patient was excluded if there was uncontrolled infection, other autoimmune disease, pregnancy or lactation. Initially, at the first diagnosis of hyperthyroidism and before any ophthalmopathy symptoms, blood was sampled. There are many counts of this clonotype. Its antigen is still unknown.

The chain carries TRBV2 and TRBJ2-7; 7 bases are shared with TRBD1. Sequences were obtained from blood. This clonotype originated in a woman aged 45-60 years with Graves' hyperthyroidism that later progressed to Graves' ophthalmopathy. The CDR3 sequence: CASSDLGGGTYEQYF. DNA of the CDR3: TGTGCCAGCAGCGATCTAGGGGGCGGAACCTACGAGCAGTACTTC.